A single sample gave rise to the 13 T cell receptor beta chains below, sequenced in a study of T cell changes during pregnancy in multiple sclerosis. Clones were sequenced by immunoSEQ multiplex PCR, and TCRdb holds only the in-frame ones, with some missing. The sample lists 64,000 or so clones, around 92% occurring once. This specimen was peripheral blood, taken in the first trimester of pregnancy. The receptors shown here come from a female donor with multiple sclerosis, enrolled in a pregnancy study.

The chain combines TRBV9 with TRBJ2-1; 8 bases fit TRBD2. CDR1 and CDR2 from the germline V gene are SGDLS and YYNGEE. The CDR3 covers 16 residues. J gave up 9 bases and V 4 bases, and 15 bases lay outside the gene matches. The CDR3 protein is CASSPWYSGIPREQFF. For the CDR3, the DNA is TGTGCCAGCAGCCCCTGGTATAGCGGGATACCACGTGAGCAGTTCTTC.

The V and J genes are TRBV15 and TRBJ2-1; 11 bases fit TRBD2. There are 14 residues in the CDR3. The V gene's germline CDR1 is LNHNV and CDR2 YYDKDF (reference sequence). J gave up 7 bases and V 5 bases, and 4 bases lay outside the gene matches. This CDR3 is CATSGRLAGNEQFF. The CDR3 region has the DNA TGTGCCACCAGCGGAAGACTAGCGGGAAATGAGCAGTTCTTC.

The chain uses TRBV11-3 and TRBJ1-1, with 7 bases that match TRBD1. The J segment lost 3 bases and the V segment lost 5 bases, leaving 3 bases of the junction unmatched. Germline CDR1 SGHNT, CDR2 YENEEA. The CDR3 sequence is 13 residues long. The CDR3: CASSVQGDTEAFF. The CDR3 region has the DNA TGTGCCAGCAGCGTCCAGGGGGACACTGAAGCTTTCTTT. Looking up the rest from reference TRBV11-3 and TRBJ1-1 gives the full variable domain: EAGVVQSPRYKIIEKKQPVAFWCNPISGHNTLYWYLQNLGQGPELLIRYENEEAVDDSQLPKDRFSAERLKGVDSTLKIQPAELGDSAVYLCASSVQGDTEAFFGQGTRLTVV.

The chain employs TRBV4-2 and TRBJ2-6; D gene unclear. CDR1 is LGHNA and CDR2 is YNFKEQ in the germline V gene. V was clipped by 1 base and J by 0 bases, with 7 bases between them. This CDR3 is 16 amino acids long. The CDR3 DNA sequence: TGTGCCAGCAGCCAAGCCGGTAACTCTGGGGCCAACGTCCTGACTTTC. Its protein product is CASSQAGNSGANVLTF.

The rearrangement links TRBV10-3 to TRBJ2-5; 8 nucleotides match TRBD1. This CDR3 is 15 amino acids long. The V gene's germline CDR1 is ENHRY and CDR2 SYGVKD. The trim removed 4 bases at V and 5 bases at J, leaving 9 bases unmatched. CDR3 amino acids: CAISVEPTGEETQYF. CDR3 DNA sequence: TGTGCCATCAGTGTCGAGCCGACAGGGGAGGAGACCCAGTACTTC.

The chain joins TRBV11-3 to TRBJ1-3; the D gene is possibly TRBD1 (6 bases). Trimming removed 3 bases from V and 4 bases from J, with 10 bases in between. This CDR3 is 14 amino acids long. Germline V gene data show CDR1 as SGHNT and CDR2 as YENEEA. In DNA form, the CDR3 reads TGTGCCAGCAGCTTCAGGACAGCAGGAAACACCATATATTTT. This sequence encodes CASSFRTAGNTIYF.

This clone was seen just once. This chain uses TRBV7-6 with TRBJ2-7; D remains unclear. The CDR3 totals 15 residues. The V gene's germline CDR1 is SGHVS and CDR2 FNYEAQ. Trimming shortened V by 1 base and J by 2 bases, and 12 bases separated the two germline ends. The CDR3 reads CASSLDVGFTYEQYF. In nucleotides, the CDR3 is TGTGCCAGCAGCTTAGACGTCGGGTTTACCTACGAGCAGTACTTC.

The chain joins TRBV25-1 to TRBJ2-1; TRBD2 might be the D (6 bases). This CDR3 is 13 amino acids long. The germline CDR1 and CDR2 sequences are MGHDK and SYGVNS. V lost 5 bases to trimming and J lost 5 bases, with 10 bases between them. CDR3 amino acids: CASSRERHNEQFF. The CDR3 DNA follows: TGTGCCAGCAGTCGGGAGAGACACAATGAGCAGTTCTTC. Variable domain in full (rest from reference TRBV25-1 and TRBJ2-1): EADIYQTPRYLVIGTGKKITLECSQTMGHDKMYWYQQDPGMELHLIHYSYGVNSTEKGDLSSESTVSRIRTEHFPLTLESARPSHTSQYLCASSRERHNEQFFGPGTRLTVL.

This chain uses TRBV13 with TRBJ2-7, with D possibly matching TRBD1 (6 bases). The CDR3 extends over 12 amino acids. Germline CDR1 reads PRHDT; CDR2 reads FYEKMQ (reference sequence). The ends were cut back, 5 bases at V and 5 bases at J, with 10 bases in the middle. The CDR3 spells CASSQQGHEQYF. DNA of the CDR3: TGTGCCAGCAGCCAACAGGGCCACGAGCAGTACTTC.

V is TRBV5-8 and J is TRBJ2-1; 14 bases line up with TRBD2. The trim removed 3 bases at V and 5 bases at J, leaving 1 base unmatched. CDR3 size: 15 residues. Germline CDR1 is SGHTS and CDR2 is YDEGEE. CDR3 residues: CASSWGLAGDNEQFF. CDR3 nucleotides: TGTGCCAGCAGCTGGGGACTAGCGGGGGACAATGAGCAGTTCTTC.

The chain combines TRBV14 with TRBJ2-7; D gene unclear. Trimming cost V 1 base and J 2 bases, with 15 bases left between them. The germline V gene has CDR1 SGHDN and CDR2 FVKESK. The CDR3 has 16 residues. This CDR3 reads CASSQVSARRTYEQYF. CDR3 coding DNA: TGTGCCAGCAGCCAAGTTTCGGCAAGGAGAACCTACGAGCAGTACTTC. The variable domain in full, completed from reference TRBV14 and TRBJ2-7, reads EAGVTQFPSHSVIEKGQTVTLRCDPISGHDNLYWYRRVMGKEIKFLLHFVKESKQDESGMPNNRFLAERTGGTYSTLKVQPAELEDSGVYFCASSQVSARRTYEQYFGPGTRLTVT.

The V gene is TRBV28, the J gene TRBJ2-1, with a weak D call TRBD1 (6 bases). CDR1 is MDHEN, CDR2 SYDVKM, per germline. The CDR3 runs 16 residues. Trimming stripped 3 bases from V and 0 bases from J, with 12 bases between. The CDR3 sequence is CASSFGRGSSYNEQFF. DNA of the CDR3: TGTGCCAGCAGTTTTGGTAGGGGGAGCTCCTACAATGAGCAGTTCTTC.

This chain connects TRBV19 to TRBJ2-2; 9 bases line up with TRBD1. Germline V gene data show CDR1 as LNHDA and CDR2 as SQIVND (reference sequence). The CDR3 totals 19 residues. Unmatched junction bases numbered 15, after V lost 5 bases and J lost 2 bases. This chain's CDR3 is CASSSWDRVIGFNTGELFF. CDR3 sequence (DNA): TGTGCCAGTAGTTCATGGGACAGGGTGATTGGATTTAACACCGGGGAGCTGTTTTTT.